Sequencing of this T cell receptor (beta chain) was carried out in a study of cytomegalovirus exposure and HLA in healthy donors (dated 2017 in TCRdb). Study-wide context: According to an earlier analysis of 550 to 700 of the donors, about 190 million T cells yielded over 100 million unique TCR beta sequences and about 280 Gb of sequence data. About 280 gigabases of sequencing data and 70 million to 85 million unique TCR sequences were included in an early release covering roughly 600 HLA-typed donors. Of the roughly 410 genotyped donors, 81% were placed in the genetic ancestry cluster associated with self-reported Caucasian donors. The study was designed to test whether signatures of past pathogen exposure could be identified by cataloging public T cell receptors. The study used immunosequencing to profile the T cell repertoires of 670 or so subjects and linked those repertoires to cytomegalovirus serostatus. Along with the roughly 670-subject first cohort, a separate validation cohort of 120 different subjects was used. To predict cytomegalovirus infection status, the study brought together high-throughput TCR immunosequencing, statistical association of individual TCRs with disease status, and machine learning. To study patterns of TCR occurrence, a later analysis re-analyzed previously published TCR beta repertoires from 700 or so donors and added high-resolution HLA genotyping. In the later analysis, no new phenotypic data were used to find candidate immune exposures; instead, reliance was placed on TCR beta sequences and their occurrence across donors. In an earlier analysis of roughly 600 of the donors, high-throughput TCR beta sequencing was used to judge whether each TCR beta V gene segment behaved as functional or pseudogenic. Alongside the repertoire data, information on donor age, sex, ethnicity and CMV serostatus was compiled. A later genetic analysis used genome-wide SNP genotypes for about 55% of the 666 donors, treating that subset as a discovery cohort. Every discovery cohort repertoire had been produced on one sequencing platform. Both class I and class II loci were covered by HLA typing, at four-digit resolution. Typing coverage differed by locus: A, B, C, DRB1 and DQB1 were typed in about 620-630 donors, DQA1 in about 500, DPA1 in approximately 600, and DPB1 in approximately 450. Roughly 5 DR-DQ haplotypes were handled as single units for association and clustering, since linkage in the cohort was strong. On average, around 230,000 unique TCR beta nucleotide sequences were sequenced per donor among 398 genotyped donors of the cohort, with roughly 18% of those sequences being non-productive.

General study outcomes and caveats: A few of the identified cytomegalovirus-associated TCR beta chains were confirmed in vitro to be specific for cytomegalovirus antigens. The authors suggested that the approach could potentially be generalized to other disease states and immunological phenotypes. Cytomegalovirus status was reported to be diagnosed by the classifier with high specificity and sensitivity in both the original and validation cohorts. Roughly uniform sequencing depth across donors was assumed in presence/absence analyses, although this assumption may not hold. Immune exposure information for the cohort was limited to CMV serostatus. The cohort was sequenced for TCR beta chains only, and without alpha or paired-chain data the features that could be detected were limited. Because some donors lacked HLA typing at each locus, the association tests relied only on the typed subset. In a later genetic analysis, a missense DCLRE1C variant was associated with V-gene and J-gene trimming of TCR beta chains, and the association was replicated in an independent cohort. In a later analysis, most CMV-associated TCR beta chains were found to appear HLA-restricted, with HLA associations seemingly driven largely by CMV exposure. The 87-base-pair reads could not distinguish some IMGT-functional V segments, including TRBV6-2 and TRBV6-3, so those segments were excluded. The study listed approximately 150 TCR beta chains as associated with cytomegalovirus. In an earlier analysis of over 550 of the donors, most TCR beta V segments were observed in productive rearrangements about 87% or about 30% of the time, broadly matching IMGT annotations. According to a later genetic analysis, donors in an Asian-associated ancestry cluster had fewer N-insertions in productive TCRs than the approximately 700-donor mean. Most TCR sequences were seen in very few donors, while some public TCRs were found in many individuals. A further reported finding was that TCR beta sequences accurately predicted the HLA-A and HLA-B alleles for most subjects in the first cohort. Correlated functional status among segregating V segments might be attributable to linkage disequilibrium, but an unknown experimental factor could not be ruled out. A cluster of highly shared sequence variants was judged likely to be a technical artifact of the sequencing pipeline. A later analysis associated approximately 17,000 TCR beta sequences with specific HLA alleles at a false discovery rate of 0.05. Strong co-occurrence of HLA alleles, especially DR and DQ, made assigning TCR associations to individual alleles difficult. Because counts were too low, approximately 15 rarely observed V segments, including chromosome 9 orphons, were excluded from the earlier analysis of 587 of the donors. Several of the top co-occurrence clusters appeared to be linked to parvovirus B19, influenza, CMV and Epstein-Barr virus, according to a later analysis. In a later analysis, TCR association rates were found to vary across HLA loci, with the most associated TCRs seen for DRB1 alleles and the fewest for HLA-C alleles. In a later analysis, HLA-associated TCR beta chains showed more clonal expansion and lower generation probabilities than non-associated chains that were equally common.

Libraries came from the immunoSEQ multiplex PCR assay. For the multiplex PCR, a mixture combining 60 forward primers for TCR Vbeta segments and 13 reverse primers for TCR Jbeta segments was used. The CDR3 region of rearranged TCR beta genes was amplified from genomic DNA by a multiplex PCR assay. The Illumina HiSeq System was used to sequence the amplified TCR beta libraries as 87-base-pair reads. As for the authors' bioinformatics: A later analysis counted tens of millions of unique TCR beta chains across the approximately 700 repertoires, and approximately 11 million of these chains were shared by at least two donors. Raw reads were error-corrected and collapsed into unique sequences with a nearest-neighbor algorithm that merged closely related sequences to remove PCR and sequencing errors. To assign V, D and J gene segments, CDR3 sequences were aligned to IMGT reference sequences. Each retained sequence needed at least a six-nucleotide match to both a V gene segment and a J gene segment. Rearrangements were called productive when the CDR3 lacked stop codons and stayed in frame with V and J; all others were non-productive. Following IMGT convention, CDR3 was defined as the stretch from the second conserved V-encoded cysteine to the conserved J-encoded phenylalanine. The earlier analysis of about 530 of the donors excluded any sequence lacking an unambiguous match to a single V gene segment. An earlier analysis of fewer than 650 of the donors classified V segments as functional when productive rearrangements were above 56.7% and as segregating when the standard deviation between donors was above 5%. To diagnose cytomegalovirus status from the catalog of TCR beta chain sequences, a statistical classification framework was built. In a later analysis, TCR nucleotide sequences were compared against IMGT/GENE-DB human TR gene sequences so that V and J genes could be assigned. Using the TCRdist pipeline, a later analysis assigned CDR3 sequences along with most-parsimonious VDJ recombination scenarios. In a later analysis, each TCR beta chain was defined by its CDR3 amino acid sequence together with its V-gene family, and reads lacking a unique V-gene family were excluded. To address suspected cross-contamination and a sequencing artifact, a later analysis removed 550 to 750 highly shared, low-generation-probability nucleotide sequences. In a later analysis, a clonal expansion index was calculated for each public chain from normalized within-repertoire ranks of inferred template counts. In a later analysis, generation probabilities were computed with a VDJ recombination model fitted to out-of-frame rearrangements, and the resulting probabilities were checked against IGoR. In a later analysis, hypergeometric tests were used to score TCR-TCR, TCR-HLA and TCR-CMV co-occurrence, with a repertoire-size bias correction applied to TCR pairs. False discovery rates were estimated in a later analysis by permuting HLA or CMV assignments 20 times. A later analysis grouped co-occurring TCRs with DBSCAN, adding TCRdist sequence similarity when clustering within HLA-allele-positive subsets. Repertoires with fewer than 30,000 or more than 120,000 public chains, plus five repertoires with anomalous nucleotide sharing, were excluded from co-occurrence clustering. TCRdb took this table from immuneACCESS and kept in-frame rearrangements with V and J called. Such tables lack part of the clones; where checked against another copy, unresolved V genes explain under half of the gap, and the rest is unexplained. That table is the source of V, J and clone size, and D and trimming were worked out from the DNA. The sample yields 30,000 to 40,000 clones; 86% were counted once. The ten largest account for 9.5% to 12% of the sample.

Worth noting for this clone: No antigen is known for it. No base quality information exists; no much larger clone differs at one position.

In total, about 650 healthy bone marrow donors made up the cohort. At the time of sampling, all cohort members were nominally healthy, though unrecorded immune exposures were likely present. The donor tested CMV seropositive and was one of the 289 seropositive cohort members. A peripheral blood sample was collected from each donor, and TCR beta sequencing was performed on peripheral blood mononuclear cells. The Qiagen DNeasy Blood Extraction Kit was used to extract genomic DNA from the blood cell samples. V is reduced by 7 bases and J by 1 base, leaving a spacing of 17 bases between them. The germline V gene gives CDR1 as MDHEN and CDR2 as SYDVKM. The CDR3 spans 15 residues, from the cysteine through the phenylalanine. Only the CDR3 DNA is retained, 45 bases long and in frame from the first base.

This TCR came from a woman aged 40 to 55 in good health and CMV-seropositive. The sample was PBMCs. This chain is built from TRBV28 and TRBJ2-7, and perhaps TRBD2 as D gene, on 6 matching bases. The CDR3 here reads CASTEGGTASYEQYF. The DNA is TGTGCCAGCACCGAAGGAGGGACTGCTTCCTACGAGCAGTACTTC.